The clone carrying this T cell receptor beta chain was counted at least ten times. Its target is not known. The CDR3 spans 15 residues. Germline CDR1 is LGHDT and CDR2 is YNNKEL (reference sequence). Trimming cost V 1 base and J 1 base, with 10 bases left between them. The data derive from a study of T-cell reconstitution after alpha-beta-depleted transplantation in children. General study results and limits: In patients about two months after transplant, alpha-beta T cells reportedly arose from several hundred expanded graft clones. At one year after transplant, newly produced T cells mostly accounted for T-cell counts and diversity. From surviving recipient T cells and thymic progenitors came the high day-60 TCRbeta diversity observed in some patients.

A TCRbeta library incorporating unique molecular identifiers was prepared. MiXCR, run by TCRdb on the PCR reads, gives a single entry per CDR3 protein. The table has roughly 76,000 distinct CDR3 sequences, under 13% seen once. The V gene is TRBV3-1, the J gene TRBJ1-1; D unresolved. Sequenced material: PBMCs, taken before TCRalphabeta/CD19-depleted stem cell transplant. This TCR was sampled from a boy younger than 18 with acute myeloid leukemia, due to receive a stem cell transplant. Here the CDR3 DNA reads TGTGCCAGCAGCCAAGGAGGGAAGAAGAACACTGAAGCTTTCTTT. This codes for CASSQGGKKNTEAFF.